The count of the clone carrying this T cell receptor (beta chain) is one. The data derive from a study of blood T cell repertoires in COVID-19. Turning to the study itself: Samples of COVID-19 (acute and convalescent) were obtained from the United States, Italy and Spain. The analysed material was cDNA or gDNA that came from T cells, B-cell-depleted T cells, or PBMCs.

Authors' methods: The assay estimated nucleated cells by amplifying reference gene primers. Generated by immunoSEQ multiplex PCR, the TCRdb table keeps only in-frame clones and is missing some. That table gives V, J and clone size, and the DNA gave D and trimming. The profile covers roughly 43,000 clones, with approximately 83% appearing a single time and 15% to 19% taken by the ten largest. The length of the CDR3 is 15 residues. V gave up 5 bases and J gave up 5 bases; unmatched junction bases: 7. The germline CDR1 and CDR2 sequences are SGHTA and FQGNSA. This TCR derives from a human donor in a cohort sampled during active COVID-19. The donor label of this sample is uncertain. The sequenced sample consisted of peripheral blood. The rearrangement uses TRBV7-2 and TRBJ2-2, with TRBD2 identical over 8 bases. DNA of the CDR3: TGTGCCAGCAGCATTAGCGGGGTTGGAACCGGGGAGCTGTTTTTT. Translation gives CASSISGVGTGELFF.